This TCR beta chain derives from a study of patients and donors after allogeneic stem cell transplantation. TCRdb re-called the RT-PCR reads with MiXCR, one entry per CDR3 protein. The data contain about 960,000 distinct CDR3 sequences, about a sixth of them singletons. V trimming: 1 base; J trimming: 5 bases; junction bases outside the gene matches: 18. Looked up from germline, CDR1 is SGHRS and CDR2 is YFSETQ. The CDR3 sequence is 19 residues long. The J gene is TRBJ2-3, the V gene TRBV5-1; 8 bases line up with TRBD2. The sample taken for sequencing was blood, either unsorted or a sorted T cell fraction (not recorded which). The origin of this receptor is a human donor who was either an allogeneic HSCT recipient or a stem cell or donor lymphocyte infusion donor (not recorded which). It is not recorded whose cells these are; they may come from a transplant donor. As DNA, the CDR3 is TGCGCCAGCAGCTTGCACGGACTTGCGGGAGGCCTCTGGAAAGATACGCAGTATTTT. Protein product: CASSLHGLAGGLWKDTQYF.